This record looks at one T cell receptor beta chain sequence and its context. Antigen: not known. This sample stems from a study of cytomegalovirus exposure and HLA in healthy donors. Across the whole study: Unique TCRs numbering roughly 80 million, obtained from HLA-typed donors, made up an early data release.

Whole-study findings and limits: Some highly shared sequence variants likely arose as a pipeline artifact.

Trimming took 5 bases from V and 6 from J; bases not matched to a gene: 6. Germline CDR1 reads SGHTA; CDR2 reads FQGNSA. The CDR3 has 14 amino acids. PCR primers comprised 60 Vbeta and 13 Jbeta primers. Generated by immunoSEQ multiplex PCR, the TCRdb table keeps only in-frame clones and is missing some. The table includes about 120,000 clones, around 70% detected once. Sequences were obtained from PBMCs. The clonotype comes from a male donor in good health and CMV-seronegative. The chain combines TRBV7-2 with TRBJ2-3; 9 bases agree with TRBD2. CDR3 in amino acids: CASSATSGADTQYF. Here the CDR3 DNA reads TGTGCCAGCAGCGCGACTAGCGGTGCTGATACGCAGTATTTT. Combining the CDR3 with reference TRBV7-2 and TRBJ2-3 gives the whole variable domain GAGVSQSPSNKVTEKGKDVELRCDPISGHTALYWYRQSLGQGLEFLIYFQGNSAPDKSGLPSDRFSAERTGGSVSTLTIQRTQQEDSAVYLCASSATSGADTQYFGPGTRLTVL.